The 14 T cell receptor beta chains reported below all come from one sample, sequenced in a study of blood T cells in healthy people across ages. Using a J-beta primer mix together with a sample-barcoded 5' primer, a second PCR was run for roughly 7 to 11 cycles. TCRdb redid the calling of the 5' RACE reads with MiXCR, one entry per CDR3 protein. The data show 2 million or so distinct CDR3 sequences, with 49% seen just once and around 2.1% held by the top ten. Sequencing was done on a sample of blood. These receptors were obtained from a woman aged 40 to 55 in good health.

The V call is TRBV29-1, the J call TRBJ2-4; 10 bases are a match to TRBD1. The assigned J gene may be wrong: the sequence end matches TRBJ2-7 better. Per germline, CDR1 SQVTM and CDR2 ANQGSEA. The CDR3 spans 13 residues. For the CDR3, the DNA is TGCAGCGTTGAATGGGACAGGGGCTACGAGCAGTACTTC. It codes for CSVEWDRGYEQYF.

V gene TRBV5-5 combines with J gene TRBJ2-5, with 9 bases matching TRBD1. CDR3 length: 14 residues. V dropped 6 bases and J dropped 13; count of bases not matched to a gene: 16. Germline CDR1 reads SGHKS; CDR2 reads YYEKEE (reference sequence). As DNA, the CDR3 is TGTGCCAGCAACTCCGGGGACAGGGCCAGGCCGTGGTACTTC. It codes for CASNSGDRARPWYF.

On this clonotype itself: This is likely a read error, given that the CDR3 carries no conserved phenylalanine or tryptophan at its end. The V call is TRBV11-1, the J call TRBJ2-5, with a possible D match to TRBD2 (6 bases). CDR3 length equals 14 residues. Trimming removed 5 bases at V and 11 bases at J, with 21 bases between. The germline gives CDR1 SGHAT, CDR2 FQDESV (reference sequence). In DNA, the CDR3 is TGTGCCAGCAGCGGCCGTGTAGCGGACAATGAGCAGTACGTC. Translation: CASSGRVADNEQYV.

The chain is built from TRBV4-3 and TRBJ2-2; the D gene is possibly TRBD1 (6 bases). V lost 0 bases and J 6 bases, leaving 11 bases between the germline ends. This CDR3 spans 15 amino acids. Germline lookup yields CDR1 LGHNA and CDR2 YSLEER. CDR3 nucleotides: TGCGCCAGCAGCCAAGACCCCCAGGGGCCCGGGGAGCTGTTTTTT. Amino acids: CASSQDPQGPGELFF.

The CDR3 DNA reads TGCGCCAGCAGCCCTCAACTACAGCGGAATTTTGGTGAGCAGTTCTTC. This gives the protein CASSPQLQRNFGEQFF. The chain carries TRBV4-3 and TRBJ2-1; tentatively, D is TRBD2 (5 bases). V lost 4 bases, J lost 9 bases, and 22 bases lay in between. CDR3 length: 16 amino acids. Germline assignment: CDR1 LGHNA and CDR2 YSLEER.

There are a few counts of this clonotype. V gene TRBV27 combines with J gene TRBJ2-1; a weak D match, TRBD2 (7 bases). Germline values: CDR1 MNHEY, CDR2 SMNVEV (reference sequence). This CDR3 is 16 amino acids long. V was trimmed by 6 bases and J by 7 bases, leaving 22 bases between them. The CDR3 DNA reads TGTGCCAGCAGCCTCCTAGGGGGGGGCGCGGGGAATGAGCAGTTCTTC. Amino acids: CASSLLGGGAGNEQFF.

The chain recombines TRBV18 with TRBJ2-2; TRBD2 aligns across 10 bases. The V gene end was trimmed by 2 bases and the J gene end by 7 bases; junction bases not matched to a gene: 10. There are 17 residues in the CDR3. Germline CDR1 and CDR2: KGHSH and LQKENI. The chain's CDR3 is CASSPVSVAGGIGELFF. The CDR3, as DNA: TGTGCCAGCTCACCAGTTTCGGTAGCGGGAGGAATCGGGGAGCTGTTTTTT.

The chain links TRBV6-6 to TRBJ1-5, with 7 positions matching TRBD1. Germline CDR1 reads MNHNY; CDR2 reads SVGAGI (reference sequence). The ends lost 7 bases at V and 4 bases at J; junction bases unmatched: 4. The CDR3 loop spans 13 amino acids. The CDR3 DNA reads TGTGCCAGCAACTGGGACAGTAATCAGCCCCAGCATTTT. This gives the protein CASNWDSNQPQHF.

The chain uses TRBV24-1 and TRBJ1-5; 7 nucleotides align to TRBD1. Germline V gene lookup returns CDR1 KGHDR and CDR2 SFDVKD. The CDR3 sequence is 16 residues long. V was clipped by 3 bases and J by 2 bases; unmatched bases: 6. CDR3 in amino acids: CATSDTTGEGNQPQHF. In DNA form, the CDR3 reads TGTGCCACCAGTGATACAACAGGGGAAGGCAATCAGCCCCAGCATTTT.

The V call is TRBV7-8, the J call TRBJ1-5; TRBD1 matches 10 bases. The germline CDR1 and CDR2 sequences are SGHVS and FQNEAQ. Trimming cost V 5 bases and J 8 bases; bases outside gene matches: 9. The CDR3 has 15 amino acids. CDR3 sequence reads: CASSPGTGVNKPQHF. The CDR3 DNA sequence: TGTGCCAGCAGCCCGGGGACAGGGGTGAATAAGCCCCAGCATTTT.

The chain links TRBV5-1 to TRBJ1-2; TRBD1 aligns across 9 bases. CDR3 size: 16 residues. The J segment lost 1 base and the V segment lost 4 bases, leaving 8 bases of the junction unmatched. The germline CDR1 and CDR2 sequences are SGHRS and YFSETQ. Here the CDR3 reads CASSPEQGAVNYGYTF. The CDR3 DNA follows: TGCGCCAGCAGCCCCGAACAGGGGGCGGTTAACTATGGCTACACCTTC.

This clonotype was detected a few times. The V gene is TRBV12-3 or TRBV12-4, the J gene TRBJ2-5; no clear D. This CDR3 has 14 residues. V was trimmed by 2 bases and J by 0 bases, leaving 7 bases between them. The CDR3 bases are TGTGCCAGCAGTTTATTCGGCTACCAAGAGACCCAGTACTTC. Translation gives CASSLFGYQETQYF.

Turning to this clonotype: At one end, the junction sequence differs from germline, possibly due to a read error. The chain is built from TRBV7-9 and TRBJ2-5; D possibly corresponds to TRBD2 (5 bases). Germline assignment: CDR1 SEHNR and CDR2 FQNEAQ (reference sequence). The CDR3 totals 14 residues. In DNA, the CDR3 is TGTGTCAGCAGCTTAATGACGGGGAAAGAGACCCAGTACTTC. Translating it yields CVSSLMTGKETQYF.

V usage is TRBV7-2 and J usage is TRBJ2-5, with TRBD1 as a possible D gene (6 bases). The CDR3 totals 16 residues. V lost 6 bases to trimming and J lost 1 base, with 18 bases between them. Germline CDR1 SGHTA, CDR2 FQGNSA. The CDR3 region is CASRPLSRGIQETQYF. Here the CDR3 DNA reads TGTGCCAGCAGACCCCTAAGCAGGGGAATCCAAGAGACCCAGTACTTC.